This entry concerns a single T cell receptor (beta chain). This specimen comes from a study of STAT5B mutations in CD4+ large granular lymphocyte leukemia. The data were produced by immunoSEQ multiplex PCR, yet TCRdb's version contains in-frame clones alone and is incomplete. This table has roughly 29,000 clones, around 72% appearing once. Material for sequencing was CD4+ T cells from blood buffy coats. This clonotype was sampled from a human donor in good health.

CDR3 sequence (DNA): TGCGCCAGCAGCTTGGAGGGACAGGGGGCTGGAAACACCATATATTTT. This encodes CASSLEGQGAGNTIYF. V and J are TRBV5-1 and TRBJ1-3, with TRBD1 matching over 11 bases. This CDR3 is 16 amino acids long. Per germline, CDR1 SGHRS and CDR2 YFSETQ. V was clipped by 0 bases and J by 2 bases; unmatched bases: 1.